The 28 T cell receptor beta chains below all came from one sample that was sequenced in a study of shared clonotypes between healthy human individuals. Sequencing used immunoSEQ multiplex PCR; TCRdb keeps in-frame clones, though not all of them. The sample has 1 million to 1.2 million clones, approximately 80% seen once. Sequenced material: memory CD4+ T cells from PBMCs. The subset denotes: CD45RA-negative fraction. These receptor sequences come from a young man in good health. Some clones in this sample may be carry-over from other donors' samples.

The rearrangement links TRBV28 to TRBJ1-1; D is perhaps TRBD1 (6 bases). The germline V gene has CDR1 MDHEN and CDR2 SYDVKM. The CDR3 length is 13 residues. V dropped 1 base and J dropped 11 bases, with 14 bases sitting between them. In DNA, the CDR3 is TGTGCCAGCAGTTTATTAGTAGGGGGTGGGGCTTTCTTT. This encodes CASSLLVGGGAFF.

The CDR3 loop reads CASRRDRGSGETQYF. The CDR3 nucleotides are TGTGCCAGCAGGCGGGACAGGGGGTCGGGAGAGACCCAGTACTTC. The J gene is TRBJ2-5, the V gene TRBV6-5; TRBD1 agrees at 11 bases. Unmatched junction bases numbered 7, after V lost 6 bases and J lost 4 bases. The CDR3 totals 15 residues. Per germline, CDR1 MNHEY and CDR2 SVGAGI.

This chain's CDR3 is CASSLTSGRETQYF. The CDR3 DNA reads TGTGCCAGCAGCTTGACTAGCGGGAGAGAGACCCAGTACTTC. V and J are TRBV5-5 and TRBJ2-5; 11 bases match TRBD2. CDR1 is SGHKS and CDR2 is YYEKEE in the germline V gene (reference sequence). The CDR3 runs 14 residues. V shed 1 base, J shed 4 bases, and the junction held 0 bases outside the gene matches.

The chain employs TRBV28 and TRBJ2-1; perhaps TRBD2 as D (5 bases). Germline V gene lookup returns CDR1 MDHEN and CDR2 SYDVKM. This CDR3 has 17 amino acids. Trimming shortened V by 6 bases and J by 2 bases, and 20 bases separated the two germline ends. The CDR3 sequence: CASSGVGKQSAYNEQFF. CDR3 DNA sequence: TGTGCCAGCAGCGGGGTAGGGAAGCAGAGCGCCTACAATGAGCAGTTCTTC.

CDR3 nucleotides: TGTGCCAGCAGTGAATCCCCAGCGGGAGCCTACAATGAGCAGTTCTTC. It specifies CASSESPAGAYNEQFF. The V and J genes are TRBV25-1 and TRBJ2-1; 8 bases fit TRBD2. Germline V gene lookup returns CDR1 MGHDK and CDR2 SYGVNS. V was pared by 1 base and J by 2 bases, with 4 bases of the junction left unmatched. This CDR3 is built from 16 residues.

The rearrangement joins TRBV6-1 to TRBJ1-2, with 7 bases that match TRBD1. The junction had 8 bases not matched to a gene; V was cut back by 5 bases and J by 5 bases. Germline loops: CDR1 MNHNS, CDR2 SASEGT. The CDR3 loop spans 14 amino acids. The DNA of the CDR3 is TGTGCCAGCAGTCCCGGGACAGCTTATTATGGCTACACCTTC. It translates to CASSPGTAYYGYTF.

The rearrangement links TRBV27 to TRBJ2-5; D perhaps matches TRBD1 (6 bases). Trimming took off 5 bases at V and 5 bases at J, with 15 bases between the two ends. The CDR3 is 14 residues long. Germline-derived CDR1 and CDR2 are MNHEY and SMNVEV (reference sequence). The CDR3 DNA reads TGTGCCAGCAGTCTAGGGACCCAGGGGGAGACCCAGTACTTC. Translation gives CASSLGTQGETQYF.

The chain is built from TRBV4-3 and TRBJ2-3; D is uncertain. CDR3 length equals 13 residues. CDR1 is LGHNA and CDR2 is YSLEER in the germline V gene. The germline V and J ends were trimmed by 4 bases and 5 bases, with 10 bases remaining between them. The CDR3: CASSLIPRDTQYF. The CDR3 nucleotides read TGCGCCAGCAGCCTCATACCCCGAGATACGCAGTATTTT.

V and J are TRBV5-1 and TRBJ2-3, with 8 positions matching TRBD2. The CDR3 spans 14 residues. CDR1 is SGHRS, CDR2 YFSETQ, per germline. The V segment lost 3 bases and the J segment 4 bases; nucleotides outside the gene matches: 4. The CDR3 DNA sequence: TGCGCCAGCAGCTCGGGACTAGTCCCAGATACGCAGTATTTT. It is translated as CASSSGLVPDTQYF.

This chain links TRBV7-4 with TRBJ2-5, with TRBD2 matching 8 bases. Germline assignment: CDR1 SGHVT and CDR2 SQSDAQ. CDR3 length: 15 residues. Germline trimming cut 5 bases from V and 1 base from J; bases unmatched to any gene: 6. CDR3 nucleotide sequence: TGTGCCAGCAGCGACCGCCGGGGGGGCCAAGAGACCCAGTACTTC. It codes for CASSDRRGGQETQYF.

This chain connects TRBV29-1 to TRBJ1-2, with D tentatively TRBD1 (5 bases). This CDR3 is 12 amino acids long. CDR1 SQVTM and CDR2 ANQGSEA come from the germline V gene. Trimming shortened V by 7 bases and J by 5 bases, and 14 bases separated the two germline ends. CDR3 protein: CSAGGDLYGYTF. The CDR3 coding sequence is TGCAGCGCCGGGGGGGATCTTTATGGCTACACCTTC.

With respect to this clone: This may be a read error, as it is one base from a much larger clone. This sample includes further DNA sequences coding for the same CDR3. The V call is TRBV29-1, the J call TRBJ1-5, with a weak D call TRBD1 (6 bases). The CDR3 totals 13 residues. Germline CDR1 SQVTM, CDR2 ANQGSEA. This CDR3 is CSASDRNNKPQHF. The CDR3 DNA sequence: TGCAGCGCATCGGACAGAAACAATAAGCCCCAGCATTTT.

The V call is TRBV11-1, the J call TRBJ2-7, with 7 bases lining up with TRBD1. This CDR3 has 14 residues. The junction had 6 bases not matched to a gene; V was cut back by 5 bases and J by 2 bases. Germline V CDR1 and CDR2: SGHAT, FQDESV (reference sequence). The DNA for the CDR3 is TGTGCCAGCAGCCCCTGGGACAGAACCTACGAGCAGTACTTC. Protein: CASSPWDRTYEQYF.

The chain carries TRBV5-4 and TRBJ2-5, with 15 bases aligning to TRBD2. Unmatched junction bases numbered 6, after V lost 4 bases and J lost 5 bases. From germline, CDR1 is SGHNT and CDR2 YYREEE (reference sequence). This CDR3 is built from 16 residues. The CDR3 region is CASSRTSGRAGETQYF. The CDR3 DNA reads as TGTGCCAGCAGCAGGACTAGCGGGAGGGCAGGGGAGACCCAGTACTTC. Combining the CDR3 with reference TRBV5-4 and TRBJ2-5 gives the whole variable domain ETGVTQSPTHLIKTRGQQVTLRCSSQSGHNTVSWYQQALGQGPQFIFQYYREEENGRGNFPPRFSGLQFPNYSSELNVNALELDDSALYLCASSRTSGRAGETQYFGPGTRLLVL.

This rearrangement joins TRBV19 to TRBJ2-5; 7 nucleotides match TRBD2. The V gene's germline CDR1 is LNHDA and CDR2 SQIVND (reference sequence). This CDR3 is built from 14 residues. Trimming took 3 bases from V and 4 from J; bases not matched to a gene: 5. The CDR3 loop reads CASSIERDGETQYF. The CDR3 DNA sequence: TGTGCCAGTAGTATTGAGCGGGATGGAGAGACCCAGTACTTC.

V usage is TRBV28 and J usage is TRBJ2-5, with D possibly being TRBD1 or TRBD2 (5 bases each). This CDR3 has 15 residues. V dropped 2 bases and J dropped 5 bases, with 15 bases sitting between them. CDR1 and CDR2 from the germline V gene are MDHEN and SYDVKM. The CDR3 DNA is TGTGCCAGCAGTTTAGGGTCAGGGAGAGGCGAGACCCAGTACTTC. The encoded protein is CASSLGSGRGETQYF.

V gene TRBV28 combines with J gene TRBJ2-5; tentatively, D is TRBD1 or TRBD2 (6 bases each). Germline CDR1 reads MDHEN; CDR2 reads SYDVKM. CDR3 length: 13 amino acids. V was cut by 3 bases and J by 5 bases, with 10 bases left in between. The CDR3 region is CASSLGGAETQYF. The CDR3 bases are TGTGCCAGCAGTTTGGGGGGCGCGGAGACCCAGTACTTC.

This chain connects TRBV10-3 to TRBJ1-5; possible D gene TRBD1, 6 bases. The length of the CDR3 is 13 residues. Between the trimmed V and J ends, which lost 6 bases and 4 bases, there was a span of 10 bases. In germline, CDR1 is ENHRY, CDR2 SYGVKD. The CDR3 loop is CAIRGGPNQPQHF. Here the CDR3 DNA reads TGTGCCATCAGAGGGGGACCTAATCAGCCCCAGCATTTT.

This clone was seen more than once but under ten times. The chain has TRBV29-1 and TRBJ1-5; D call uncertain. CDR1 SQVTM and CDR2 ANQGSEA come from the germline V gene. There are 12 residues in the CDR3. V dropped 6 bases and J dropped 4 bases, with 10 bases sitting between them. CDR3 region: CSVKTSNQPQHF. The CDR3, as DNA: TGCAGCGTCAAGACGTCTAATCAGCCCCAGCATTTT.

This chain connects TRBV18 to TRBJ2-7; D might be TRBD2 (7 bases). The CDR3 has 14 amino acids. V lost 1 base and J lost 5, with 12 bases in between. The germline V gene encodes CDR1 KGHSH and CDR2 LQKENI. The CDR3 loop is CASSPRGAGDEQYF. CDR3 nucleotides: TGTGCCAGCTCACCACGGGGGGCGGGAGACGAGCAGTACTTC.

Only a few counts were recorded for this clone. The chain recombines TRBV6-1 with TRBJ1-5; D not certain. CDR1 is MNHNS, CDR2 SASEGT, per germline. V shed 3 bases and J shed 6 bases, with 6 bases lying between them. This CDR3 is built from 12 residues. The CDR3 nucleotides read TGTGCCAGCAGTGAGGTAGTTCAGCCCCAGCATTTT. Translated, it gives CASSEVVQPQHF.

The chain is built from TRBV5-1 and TRBJ1-1; D is ambiguous. Germline V gene sequence: CDR1 SGHRS, CDR2 YFSETQ. V dropped 0 bases and J dropped 4 bases, with 10 bases sitting between them. CDR3 length: 14 amino acids. The CDR3 spells CASSLVGRSTEAFF. The CDR3 DNA is TGCGCCAGCAGCTTGGTTGGGAGGAGCACTGAAGCTTTCTTT. Combining the CDR3 with reference TRBV5-1 and TRBJ1-1 gives the whole variable domain KAGVTQTPRYLIKTRGQQVTLSCSPISGHRSVSWYQQTPGQGLQFLFEYFSETQRNKGNFPGRFSGRQFSNSRSEMNVSTLELGDSALYLCASSLVGRSTEAFFGQGTRLTVV.

This rearrangement joins TRBV7-8 to TRBJ1-2; no clear D gene. Germline V gives CDR1 SGHVS, CDR2 FQNEAQ. Between the trimmed V and J ends, which lost 1 base and 7 bases, there was a span of 16 bases. The CDR3 spans 15 residues. This chain's CDR3 is CASSLGRPQVGGYTF. The DNA for the CDR3 is TGTGCCAGCAGCTTAGGGAGGCCCCAAGTTGGTGGCTACACCTTC. Full variable domain (missing parts from reference TRBV7-8 and TRBJ1-2): GAGVSQSPRYKVAKRGQDVALRCDPISGHVSLFWYQQALGQGPEFLTYFQNEAQLDKSGLPSDRFFAERPEGSVSTLKIQRTQQEDSAVYLCASSLGRPQVGGYTFGSGTRLTVV.

J is TRBJ1-5 and V is TRBV28; D is possibly TRBD1 (5 bases). Germline V CDR1 and CDR2: MDHEN, SYDVKM. V was shortened by 4 bases and J by 6 bases, with 16 bases between the two germline ends. The CDR3 spans 15 residues. The CDR3 DNA reads as TGTGCCAGCAGTTCGTTCGGGGGATCTCGTCAGCCCCAGCATTTT. It codes for CASSSFGGSRQPQHF.

The chain recombines TRBV6-5 with TRBJ1-2, with D possibly matching TRBD1 (5 bases). V lost 5 bases and J 2 bases, leaving 12 bases between the germline ends. This CDR3 region has 14 residues. Germline V gene data show CDR1 as MNHEY and CDR2 as SVGAGI. The CDR3 sequence: CASSGARPNYGYTF. In DNA form, the CDR3 reads TGTGCCAGCAGTGGGGCAAGGCCGAACTATGGCTACACCTTC.

This chain connects TRBV6-1 to TRBJ1-1; D not certain. The CDR3 extends over 12 amino acids. Between the trimmed V and J ends, which lost 6 bases and 7 bases, there was a span of 12 bases. Germline V gene lookup returns CDR1 MNHNS and CDR2 SASEGT. As DNA, the CDR3 is TGTGCCAGCAGCAGACGGTTCCTTGAAGCTTTCTTT. It translates to CASSRRFLEAFF.

The CDR3 region is CASSNRVGNTIYF. CDR3 sequence (DNA): TGTGCCAGCAGTAACAGGGTTGGAAACACCATATATTTT. The rearrangement joins TRBV27 to TRBJ1-3, with a tentative D call TRBD1 (6 bases). CDR1 is MNHEY and CDR2 is SMNVEV in the germline V gene (reference sequence). The CDR3 loop spans 13 amino acids. V gave up 5 bases and J gave up 3 bases, with 8 bases separating them.

J is TRBJ2-1 and V is TRBV7-8; D is possibly TRBD2 (5 bases). Trimming stripped 4 bases from V and 5 bases from J, with 15 bases between. Germline-derived CDR1 and CDR2 are SGHVS and FQNEAQ. The CDR3 length is 15 residues. In nucleotides, the CDR3 is TGTGCCAGCAGCTCTCGTGGTAGCGCCAACAATGAGCAGTTCTTC. Translating it yields CASSSRGSANNEQFF.